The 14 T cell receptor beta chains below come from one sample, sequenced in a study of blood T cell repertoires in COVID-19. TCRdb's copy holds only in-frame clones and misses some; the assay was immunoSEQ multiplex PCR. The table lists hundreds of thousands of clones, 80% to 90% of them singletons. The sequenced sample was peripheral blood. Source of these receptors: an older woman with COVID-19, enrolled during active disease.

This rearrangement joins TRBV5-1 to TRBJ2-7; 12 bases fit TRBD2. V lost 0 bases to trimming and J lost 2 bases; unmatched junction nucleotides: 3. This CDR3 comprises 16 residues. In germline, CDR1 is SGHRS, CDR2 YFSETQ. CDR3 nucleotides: TGCGCCAGCAGCTTGGAATCTAGCGGGGGGGCCTACGAGCAGTACTTC. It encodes CASSLESSGGAYEQYF.

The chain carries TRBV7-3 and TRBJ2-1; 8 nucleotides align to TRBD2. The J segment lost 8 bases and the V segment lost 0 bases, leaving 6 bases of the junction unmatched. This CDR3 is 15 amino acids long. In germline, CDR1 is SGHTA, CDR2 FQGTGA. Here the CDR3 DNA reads TGTGCCAGCAGCTTAACCGGGGGGGCCACCTATGAGCAGTTCTTC. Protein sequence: CASSLTGGATYEQFF. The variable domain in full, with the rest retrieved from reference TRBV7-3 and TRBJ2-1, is GAGVSQTPSNKVTEKGKYVELRCDPISGHTALYWYRQSLGQGPEFLIYFQGTGAADDSGLPNDRFFAVRPEGSVSTLKIQRTERGDSAVYLCASSLTGGATYEQFFGPGTRLTVL.

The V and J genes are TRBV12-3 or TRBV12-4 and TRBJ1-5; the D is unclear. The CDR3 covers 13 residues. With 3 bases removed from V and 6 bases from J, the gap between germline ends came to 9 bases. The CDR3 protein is CASSFSLRQPQHF. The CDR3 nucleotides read TGTGCCAGCAGTTTTTCCCTCCGTCAGCCCCAGCATTTT.

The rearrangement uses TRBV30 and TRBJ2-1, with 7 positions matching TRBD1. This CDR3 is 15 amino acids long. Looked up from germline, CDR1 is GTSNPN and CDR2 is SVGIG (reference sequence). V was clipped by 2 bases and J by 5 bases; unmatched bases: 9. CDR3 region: CAWSRGGSMDNEQFF. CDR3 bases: TGTGCCTGGAGTAGAGGGGGCAGCATGGACAATGAGCAGTTCTTC.

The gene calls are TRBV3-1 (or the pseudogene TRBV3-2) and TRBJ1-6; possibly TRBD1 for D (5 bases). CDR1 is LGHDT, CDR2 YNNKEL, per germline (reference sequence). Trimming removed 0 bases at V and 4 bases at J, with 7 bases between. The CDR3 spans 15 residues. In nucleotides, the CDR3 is TGTGCCAGCAGCCAAGACGGGGGGTATAATTCACCCCTCCACTTT. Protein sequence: CASSQDGGYNSPLHF.

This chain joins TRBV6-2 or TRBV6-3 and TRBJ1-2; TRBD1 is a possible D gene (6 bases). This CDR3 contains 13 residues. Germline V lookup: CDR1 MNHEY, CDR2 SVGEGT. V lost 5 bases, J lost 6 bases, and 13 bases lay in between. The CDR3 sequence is CASSKANRDGYTF. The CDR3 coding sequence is TGTGCCAGCAGTAAAGCCAACAGGGATGGCTACACCTTC.

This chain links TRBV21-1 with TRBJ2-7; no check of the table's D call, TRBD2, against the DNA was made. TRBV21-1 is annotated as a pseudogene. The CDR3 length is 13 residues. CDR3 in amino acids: CASSSGGVYEQYF. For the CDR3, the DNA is TGTGCCAGCAGTAGCGGGGGAGTCTACGAGCAGTACTTC.

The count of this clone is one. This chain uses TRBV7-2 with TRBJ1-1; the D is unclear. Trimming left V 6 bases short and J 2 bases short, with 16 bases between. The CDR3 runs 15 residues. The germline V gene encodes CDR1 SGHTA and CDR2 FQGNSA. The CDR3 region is CASSPQRVSNTEAFF. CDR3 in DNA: TGTGCCAGCAGTCCTCAAAGAGTTTCTAACACTGAAGCTTTCTTT.

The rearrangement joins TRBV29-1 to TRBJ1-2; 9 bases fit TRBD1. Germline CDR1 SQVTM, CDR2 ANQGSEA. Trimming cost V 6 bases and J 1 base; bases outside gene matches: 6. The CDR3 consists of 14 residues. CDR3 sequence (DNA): TGCAGCGTAGGGACAGGGACTAATAACTATGGCTACACCTTC. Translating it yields CSVGTGTNNYGYTF.

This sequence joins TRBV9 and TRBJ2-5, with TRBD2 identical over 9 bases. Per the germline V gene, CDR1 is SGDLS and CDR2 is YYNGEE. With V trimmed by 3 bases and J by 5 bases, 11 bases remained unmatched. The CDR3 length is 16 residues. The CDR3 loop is CASSAEGAGGWETQYF. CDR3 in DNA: TGTGCCAGCAGCGCAGAAGGAGCGGGGGGCTGGGAGACCCAGTACTTC.

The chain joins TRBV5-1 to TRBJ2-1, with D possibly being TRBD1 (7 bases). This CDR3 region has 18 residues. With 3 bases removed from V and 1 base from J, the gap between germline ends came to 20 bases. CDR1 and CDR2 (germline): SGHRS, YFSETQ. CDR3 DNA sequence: TGCGCCAGCAGCTATCCCATTTCAGGGGGGTCATCCTACAATGAGCAGTTCTTC. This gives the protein CASSYPISGGSSYNEQFF. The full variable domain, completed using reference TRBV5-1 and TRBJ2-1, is KAGVTQTPRYLIKTRGQQVTLSCSPISGHRSVSWYQQTPGQGLQFLFEYFSETQRNKGNFPGRFSGRQFSNSRSEMNVSTLELGDSALYLCASSYPISGGSSYNEQFFGPGTRLTVL.

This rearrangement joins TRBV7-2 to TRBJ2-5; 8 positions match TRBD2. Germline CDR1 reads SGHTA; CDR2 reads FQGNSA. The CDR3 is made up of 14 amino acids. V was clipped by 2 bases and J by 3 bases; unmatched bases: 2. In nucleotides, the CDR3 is TGTGCCAGCAGCTTAAGGCGGGGGGAAGAGACCCAGTACTTC. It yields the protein CASSLRRGEETQYF.

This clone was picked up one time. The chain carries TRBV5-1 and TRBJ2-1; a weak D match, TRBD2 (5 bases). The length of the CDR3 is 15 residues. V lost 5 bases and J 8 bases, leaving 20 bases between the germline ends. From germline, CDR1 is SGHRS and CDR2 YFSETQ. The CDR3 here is CASSFGASNGDEQFF. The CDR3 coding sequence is TGCGCCAGCAGTTTTGGTGCCTCGAACGGGGATGAGCAGTTCTTC.

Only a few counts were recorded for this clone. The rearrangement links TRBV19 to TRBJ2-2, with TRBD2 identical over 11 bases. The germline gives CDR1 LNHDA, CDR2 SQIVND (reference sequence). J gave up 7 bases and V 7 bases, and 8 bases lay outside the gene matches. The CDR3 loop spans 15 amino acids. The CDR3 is CASKLAGAGVGELFF. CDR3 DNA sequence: TGTGCCAGTAAACTAGCGGGGGCCGGGGTCGGGGAGCTGTTTTTT.